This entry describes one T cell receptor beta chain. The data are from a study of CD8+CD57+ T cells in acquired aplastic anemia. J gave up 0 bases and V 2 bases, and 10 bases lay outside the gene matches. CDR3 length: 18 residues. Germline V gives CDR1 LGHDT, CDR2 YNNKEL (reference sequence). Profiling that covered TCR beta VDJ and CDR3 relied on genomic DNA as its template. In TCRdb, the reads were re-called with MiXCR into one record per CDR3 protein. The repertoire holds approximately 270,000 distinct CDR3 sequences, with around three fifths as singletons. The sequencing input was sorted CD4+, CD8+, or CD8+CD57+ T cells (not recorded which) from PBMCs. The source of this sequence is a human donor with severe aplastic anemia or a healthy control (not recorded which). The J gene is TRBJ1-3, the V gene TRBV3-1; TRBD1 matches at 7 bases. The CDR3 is CASSQPGQWAPSGNTIYF. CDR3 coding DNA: TGTGCCAGCAGCCAACCGGGACAGTGGGCGCCCTCTGGAAACACCATATATTTT.